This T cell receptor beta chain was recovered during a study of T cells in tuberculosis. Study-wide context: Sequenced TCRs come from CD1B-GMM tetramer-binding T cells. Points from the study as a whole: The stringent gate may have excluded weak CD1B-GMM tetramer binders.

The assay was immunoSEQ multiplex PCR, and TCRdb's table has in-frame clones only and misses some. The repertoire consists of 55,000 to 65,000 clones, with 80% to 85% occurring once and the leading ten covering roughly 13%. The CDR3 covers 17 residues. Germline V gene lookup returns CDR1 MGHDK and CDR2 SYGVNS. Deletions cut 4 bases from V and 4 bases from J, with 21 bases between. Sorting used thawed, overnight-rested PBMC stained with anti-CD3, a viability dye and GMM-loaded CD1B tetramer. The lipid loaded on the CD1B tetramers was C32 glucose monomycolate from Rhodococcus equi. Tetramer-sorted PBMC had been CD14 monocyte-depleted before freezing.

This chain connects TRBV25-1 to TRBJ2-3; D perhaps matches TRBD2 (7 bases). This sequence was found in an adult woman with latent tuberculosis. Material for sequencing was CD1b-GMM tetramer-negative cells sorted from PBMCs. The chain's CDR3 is CASSVGIGGGKADTQYF. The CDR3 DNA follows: TGTGCCAGCAGTGTCGGGATAGGGGGGGGGAAGGCAGATACGCAGTATTTT.